This T cell receptor beta chain derives from a study of cytomegalovirus exposure and HLA in healthy donors (dated by TCRdb to the late 2010s). Turning to the overall study: An earlier analysis of roughly 500 of the donors reported about 280 Gb of sequence data and around 100 million unique TCR beta sequences obtained from about 179 million T cells. An early release that covered 640 HLA-typed donors contained around 300 gigabases of sequencing data and 70 million to 100 million unique TCR sequences. Of the 300 to 500 genotyped donors, 75% to 85% were placed in the genetic ancestry cluster associated with self-reported Caucasian donors. The aim of the study was to test whether cataloging public T cell receptors could identify signatures of past pathogen exposure. Using immunosequencing, the study profiled T cell repertoires from fewer than 700 subjects and related those repertoires to cytomegalovirus serostatus. In addition to the first cohort of 666 subjects, a separate validation cohort of 130 or so different subjects was used. High-throughput TCR immunosequencing, statistical association of individual TCRs with disease status, and machine learning were combined to predict cytomegalovirus infection status. To study patterns of TCR occurrence, a later analysis re-analyzed previously published TCR beta repertoires from 550 to 800 donors and added high-resolution HLA genotyping. Rather than drawing on any new phenotypic data, the later analysis identified candidate immune exposures from TCR beta sequences and the way those sequences occurred across donors. To decide whether each TCR beta V gene segment behaved as functional or pseudogenic, an earlier analysis of over 500 of the donors relied on high-throughput TCR beta sequencing. Donor age, sex, ethnicity and CMV serostatus were compiled alongside the repertoire data. A later genetic analysis took genome-wide SNP genotypes for 398 of the 666 donors and used that subset as a discovery cohort. Every discovery cohort repertoire had been produced on one sequencing platform. HLA typing covered class I and class II loci at four-digit resolution. The number of donors typed differed by locus, with about 629-630 for A, B, C, DRB1 and DQB1, around 520 for DQA1, some 570 for DPA1, and around 450 for DPB1. Roughly 5 DR-DQ haplotypes were handled as single units for association and clustering because linkage in the cohort was strong. Among about 400 genotyped donors of the cohort, an average of approximately 240,000 unique TCR beta nucleotide sequences was sequenced per donor, of which about 18% were non-productive.

Of note for this clone: Its antigen specificity is not known. Per-base qualities were not stored, and no clone one base away is much larger.

Study-wide conclusions, independent of this receptor: In vitro tests confirmed that a few of the cytomegalovirus-associated TCR beta chains recognize cytomegalovirus antigens. V-gene and J-gene trimming of TCR beta chains was associated with a missense DCLRE1C variant in a later genetic analysis, and the association was replicated in an independent cohort. In a later analysis, several top co-occurrence clusters were reported to appear linked to parvovirus B19, influenza, CMV and Epstein-Barr virus. A further reported finding was that TCR beta sequences accurately predicted the HLA-A and HLA-B alleles for most subjects in the first cohort. In an earlier analysis of some 500 of the donors, most TCR beta V segments appeared in productive rearrangements about 87% or about 30% of the time, broadly matching IMGT annotations. Correlated functional status among segregating V segments might be attributable to linkage disequilibrium, but an unknown experimental factor could not be ruled out. A group of highly shared sequence variants was considered likely to be a technical artifact of the sequencing pipeline. The classifier was reported to diagnose cytomegalovirus status with high specificity and sensitivity in both the original and validation cohorts. A later analysis found that HLA-associated TCR beta chains were more clonally expanded and had lower generation probabilities than equally common non-associated chains. A total of fewer than 200 TCR beta chains were listed by the study as associated with cytomegalovirus. This cohort had only TCR beta chains sequenced, and the lack of alpha or paired-chain data limited which features could be detected. Some IMGT-functional V segments, including TRBV6-2 and TRBV6-3, could not be distinguished by the 87-base-pair reads and were therefore excluded. HLA typing was unavailable for some donors at each locus, so association tests used only the typed subset. A later analysis associated roughly 17,000 TCR beta sequences with specific HLA alleles at a false discovery rate of 0.05. In a later analysis, most CMV-associated TCR beta chains were found to appear HLA-restricted, with HLA associations seemingly driven largely by CMV exposure. Strong co-occurrence of HLA alleles, especially DR and DQ, made assigning TCR associations to individual alleles difficult. According to a later analysis, TCR association rates differed among HLA loci, with DRB1 alleles showing the most associated TCRs and HLA-C alleles showing the fewest. According to the authors, the approach could potentially be generalized to other disease states and immunological phenotypes. A later genetic analysis reported fewer N-insertions in productive TCRs among donors in an Asian-associated ancestry cluster than the roughly 700-donor mean. Presence/absence analyses assumed roughly uniform sequencing depth across donors, an assumption that may not hold. The only immune exposure information available for the cohort was CMV serostatus. Because counts were too low, seventeen rarely observed V segments, including chromosome 9 orphons, were left out of the earlier analysis of about 620 of the donors. While some public TCRs were present in many individuals, most TCR sequences turned up only very rarely across donors.

The cohort was made up of under 800 healthy bone marrow donors. At the time of sampling, all cohort members were nominally healthy, though unrecorded immune exposures were likely present. CMV serostatus was positive for 289 and negative for about 55% of the roughly 670 cohort members, and was not recorded for this donor. A peripheral blood sample was collected from each donor, and TCR beta sequencing was performed on peripheral blood mononuclear cells. Genomic DNA was extracted from the blood cell samples with the Qiagen DNeasy Blood Extraction Kit. Spanning cysteine to phenylalanine, the CDR3 consists of 16 amino acids. Of the read, only the CDR3 DNA is kept; its 48 bases are in frame from base 1. CDR1 SGHRS and CDR2 YFSETQ were looked up in the germline V gene. Ends trimmed: V by 0 bases, J by 5 bases; bases unmatched to a gene: 9. The method behind the library was the immunoSEQ multiplex PCR assay. The multiplex PCR relied on a mix of 60 forward primers for TCR Vbeta segments and 13 reverse primers for TCR Jbeta segments. The CDR3 region of rearranged TCR beta genes was amplified from genomic DNA with a multiplex PCR assay. The amplified TCR beta libraries were sequenced on the Illumina HiSeq System as 87-base-pair reads. For the original study's pipeline: A later analysis counted about 82 million unique TCR beta chains across the approximately 700 repertoires, and some 11 million of these chains were shared by at least two donors. To remove PCR and sequencing errors, raw reads were error-corrected and collapsed into unique sequences using a nearest-neighbor algorithm that merged closely related sequences. V, D and J gene segments were assigned by aligning CDR3 sequences to IMGT reference sequences. For a sequence to be retained, a match of at least six nucleotides to both a V gene segment and a J gene segment was required. A rearrangement was called productive if the CDR3 had no stop codons and remained in frame with V and J, and every other rearrangement was called non-productive. Following IMGT convention, CDR3 was defined as the stretch from the second conserved V-encoded cysteine up to the conserved J-encoded phenylalanine. The earlier analysis of about 500 of the donors excluded sequences that lacked an unambiguous match to a single V gene segment. An earlier analysis of 450 to 650 of the donors called V segments functional above 56.7% productive rearrangements and segregating when the between-donor standard deviation exceeded 5%. A statistical classification framework was built for diagnosing cytomegalovirus status from the catalog of TCR beta chain sequences. In a later analysis, V and J genes were assigned by comparing TCR nucleotide sequences against IMGT/GENE-DB human TR gene sequences. The TCRdist pipeline was used in a later analysis to assign CDR3 sequences and most-parsimonious VDJ recombination scenarios. A later analysis defined each TCR beta chain by its CDR3 amino acid sequence plus V-gene family, and excluded reads lacking a unique V-gene family. In a later analysis, 550 to 650 highly shared, low-generation-probability nucleotide sequences were removed to address suspected cross-contamination and a sequencing artifact. A later analysis calculated a clonal expansion index for each public chain from normalized within-repertoire ranks of inferred template counts. In a later analysis, generation probabilities were computed with a VDJ recombination model fitted to out-of-frame rearrangements, and the resulting probabilities were checked against IGoR. In a later analysis, TCR-TCR, TCR-HLA and TCR-CMV co-occurrence was scored with hypergeometric tests, and a repertoire-size bias correction was applied to TCR pairs. To estimate false discovery rates, a later analysis permuted the HLA or CMV assignments 20 times. In a later analysis, co-occurring TCRs were grouped using DBSCAN, with TCRdist sequence similarity added in when clustering inside HLA-allele-positive subsets. Repertoires with fewer than 30,000 or more than 120,000 public chains, plus five repertoires with anomalous nucleotide sharing, were excluded from co-occurrence clustering. The immuneACCESS repertoire file appears here via TCRdb, limited to in-frame rearrangements. These files lack a portion of the clones; in checked studies, under half of the deficit traces to unresolved V genes, and the cause of the others is not known. V, J and clone size reflect that table, while D and trimming were determined from the DNA. Recorded for this sample are roughly 100,000 clones; 63% of them occurred a single time. 4% to 5.5% of the sample lies in the top ten.

The sequence derives from a human donor in good health. The rearrangement joined TRBV5-1 to TRBJ2-5; 8 central nucleotides agree with TRBD1. Sequenced: PBMCs. The nucleotides are TGCGCCAGCAGCTTGGTAGGCAGGGGGCGAGGGGAGACCCAGTACTTC. It codes for CASSLVGRGRGETQYF.